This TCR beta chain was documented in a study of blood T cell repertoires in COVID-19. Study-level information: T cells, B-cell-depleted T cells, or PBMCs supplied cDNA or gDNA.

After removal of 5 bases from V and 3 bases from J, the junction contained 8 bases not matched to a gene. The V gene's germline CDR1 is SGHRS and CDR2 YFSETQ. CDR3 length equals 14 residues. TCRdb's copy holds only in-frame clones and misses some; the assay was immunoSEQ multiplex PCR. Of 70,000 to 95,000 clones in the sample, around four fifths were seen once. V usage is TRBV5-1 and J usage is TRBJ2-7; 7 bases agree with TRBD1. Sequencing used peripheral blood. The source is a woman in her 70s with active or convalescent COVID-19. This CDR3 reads CASSSPGGSYEQYF. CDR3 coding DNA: TGCGCCAGCAGTTCCCCAGGGGGAAGCTACGAGCAGTACTTC.